The clone carrying this T cell receptor (beta chain) appeared many times. The target antigen is unknown. Amplification from RNA transcripts yielded the TCR beta CDR3 regions. The first round was an RT-PCR with HTBI primers, and the second round was a multiplex PCR. TCRdb fed the multiplex PCR reads into MiXCR, producing one record per CDR3 protein. The sample yields over 450,000 distinct CDR3 sequences, under 15% seen once. This record belongs to a study of Graves' ophthalmopathy and Graves' hyperthyroidism. Study-wide results and caveats: Appearing in blood as well were most expanded thyroid clonotypes above 0.001 frequency.

Orbital computed tomography, thyroid ultrasound, TRAb, serum thyroxine and clinical symptoms formed the basis of diagnosis. PBMCs had their origin in fresh peripheral blood (10 ml). Trimming took off 5 bases at V and 12 bases at J, with 13 bases between the two ends. The CDR3 length is 11 residues. CDR1 is LNHDA and CDR2 is SQIVND in the germline V gene (reference sequence). Input material: blood. The receptor was isolated from a woman in her thirties with Graves' ophthalmopathy. This chain links TRBV19 with TRBJ1-2, with no clear D. The CDR3 spells CASSPWEFHTF. The CDR3, as DNA: TGTGCCAGTAGTCCCTGGGAGTTCCACACCTTC.